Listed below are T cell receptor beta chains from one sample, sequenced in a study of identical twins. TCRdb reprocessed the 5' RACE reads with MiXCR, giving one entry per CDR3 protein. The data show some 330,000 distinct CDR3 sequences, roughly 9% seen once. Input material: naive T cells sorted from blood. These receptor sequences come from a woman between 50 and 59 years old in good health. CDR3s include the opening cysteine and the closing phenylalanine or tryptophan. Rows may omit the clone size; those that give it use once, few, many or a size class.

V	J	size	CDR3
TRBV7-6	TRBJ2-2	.	CASSLGVAGVSSGELFF
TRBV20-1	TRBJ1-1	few	CSARWAISGTLMNTEAFF
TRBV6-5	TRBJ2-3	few	CASSYSTPTSGRAGTQYF
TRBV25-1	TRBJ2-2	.	CAIPLGTENTGELFF
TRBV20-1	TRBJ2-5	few	CSARGGRARETQYF
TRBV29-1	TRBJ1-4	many	CSGTSGEKLFF
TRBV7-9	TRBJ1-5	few	CASSSTGTGYNQPQHF
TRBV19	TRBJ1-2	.	CASVITGGNYGYTF
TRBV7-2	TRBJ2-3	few	CASSLTSAGGGTDTQYF
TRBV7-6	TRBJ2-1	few	CASSLGAGVVEQFF
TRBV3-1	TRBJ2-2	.	CASSPEGGVGTGELFF